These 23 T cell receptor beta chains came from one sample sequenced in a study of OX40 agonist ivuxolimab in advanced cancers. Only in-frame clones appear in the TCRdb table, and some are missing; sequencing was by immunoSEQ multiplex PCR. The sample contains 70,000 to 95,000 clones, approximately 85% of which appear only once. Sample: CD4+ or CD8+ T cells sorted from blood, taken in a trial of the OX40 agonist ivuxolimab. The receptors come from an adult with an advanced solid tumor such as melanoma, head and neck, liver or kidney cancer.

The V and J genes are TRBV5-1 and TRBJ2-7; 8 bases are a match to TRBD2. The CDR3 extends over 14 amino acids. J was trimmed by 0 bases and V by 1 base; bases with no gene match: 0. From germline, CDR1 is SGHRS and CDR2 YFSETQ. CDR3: CASSLSGSSYEQYF. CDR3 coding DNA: TGCGCCAGCAGCTTGAGCGGGAGCTCCTACGAGCAGTACTTC.

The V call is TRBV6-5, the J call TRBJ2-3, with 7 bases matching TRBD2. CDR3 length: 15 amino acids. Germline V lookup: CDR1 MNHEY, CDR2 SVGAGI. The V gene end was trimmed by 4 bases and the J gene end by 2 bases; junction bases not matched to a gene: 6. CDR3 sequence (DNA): TGTGCCAGCAGTTCTAAGCGGGATCCCACAGATACGCAGTATTTT. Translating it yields CASSSKRDPTDTQYF.

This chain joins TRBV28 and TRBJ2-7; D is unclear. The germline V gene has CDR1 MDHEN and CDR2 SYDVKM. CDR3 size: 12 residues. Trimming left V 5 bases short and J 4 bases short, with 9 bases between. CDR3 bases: TGTGCCAGCAGTAACAATCGGTACGAGCAGTACTTC. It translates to CASSNNRYEQYF.

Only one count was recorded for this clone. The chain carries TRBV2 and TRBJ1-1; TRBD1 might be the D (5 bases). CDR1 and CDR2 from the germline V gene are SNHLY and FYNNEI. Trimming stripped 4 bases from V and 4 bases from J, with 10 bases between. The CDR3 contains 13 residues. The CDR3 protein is CASSGQRSTEAFF. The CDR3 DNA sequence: TGTGCCAGCAGTGGACAGAGGTCCACTGAAGCTTTCTTT.

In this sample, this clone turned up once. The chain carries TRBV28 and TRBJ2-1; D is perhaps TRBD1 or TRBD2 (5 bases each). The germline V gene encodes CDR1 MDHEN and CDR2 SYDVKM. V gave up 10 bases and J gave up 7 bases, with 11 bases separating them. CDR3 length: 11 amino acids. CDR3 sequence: CATGEGNEQFF. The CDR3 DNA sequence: TGTGCCACTGGAGAGGGGAATGAGCAGTTCTTC. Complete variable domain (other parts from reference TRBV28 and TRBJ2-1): DVKVTQSSRYLVKRTGEKVFLECVQDMDHENMFWYRQDPGLGLRLIYFSYDVKMKEKGDIPEGYSVSREKKERFSLILESASTNQTSMYLCATGEGNEQFFGPGTRLTVL.

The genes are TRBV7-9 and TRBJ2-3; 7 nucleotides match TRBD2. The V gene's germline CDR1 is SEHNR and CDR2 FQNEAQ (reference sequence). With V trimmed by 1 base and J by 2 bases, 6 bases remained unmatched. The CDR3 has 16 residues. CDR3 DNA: TGTGCCAGCAGCTTAGTAGTGCGGGAGACCACAGATACGCAGTATTTT. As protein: CASSLVVRETTDTQYF.

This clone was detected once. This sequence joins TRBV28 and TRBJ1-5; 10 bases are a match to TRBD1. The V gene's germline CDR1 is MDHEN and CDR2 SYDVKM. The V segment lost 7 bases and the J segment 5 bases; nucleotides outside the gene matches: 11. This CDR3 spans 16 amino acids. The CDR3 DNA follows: TGTGCCAGCAAGGGTTCTGGACAGGGGGTCGATCAGCCCCAGCATTTT. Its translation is CASKGSGQGVDQPQHF.

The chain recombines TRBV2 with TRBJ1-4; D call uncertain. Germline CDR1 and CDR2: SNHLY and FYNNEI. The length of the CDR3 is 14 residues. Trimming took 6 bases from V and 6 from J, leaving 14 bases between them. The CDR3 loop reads CASSTAERDEKLFF. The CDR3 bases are TGTGCCAGCAGCACAGCGGAGAGGGATGAAAAACTGTTTTTT.

The CDR3 DNA reads as TGTGCCAGCACGACGGGGCGGGGGTACGAGCAGTACTTC. Protein sequence: CASTTGRGYEQYF. V and J are TRBV13 and TRBJ2-7, with 7 bases matching TRBD2. The CDR3 contains 13 residues. CDR1 PRHDT and CDR2 FYEKMQ come from the germline V gene (reference sequence). The junction had 7 bases not matched to a gene; V was cut back by 7 bases and J by 4 bases.

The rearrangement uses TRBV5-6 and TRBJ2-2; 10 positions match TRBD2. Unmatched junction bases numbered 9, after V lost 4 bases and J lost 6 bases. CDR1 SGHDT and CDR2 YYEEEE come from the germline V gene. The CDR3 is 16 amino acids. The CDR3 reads CASSVPGTSEPGELFF. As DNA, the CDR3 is TGTGCCAGCAGCGTACCGGGGACTAGCGAACCCGGGGAGCTGTTTTTT.

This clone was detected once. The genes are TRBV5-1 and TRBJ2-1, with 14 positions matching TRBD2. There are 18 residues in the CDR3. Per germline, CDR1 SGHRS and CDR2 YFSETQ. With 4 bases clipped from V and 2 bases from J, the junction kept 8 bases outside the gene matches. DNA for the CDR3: TGCGCCAGCAGCACGGGACTAGCGGGAGCCCCAACCTACAATGAGCAGTTCTTC. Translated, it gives CASSTGLAGAPTYNEQFF.

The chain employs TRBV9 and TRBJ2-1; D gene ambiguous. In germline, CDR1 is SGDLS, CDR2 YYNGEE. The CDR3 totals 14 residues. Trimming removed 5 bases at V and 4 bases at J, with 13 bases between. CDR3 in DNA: TGTGCCAGCAGTAGTGGGCCACCATACAATGAGCAGTTCTTC. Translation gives CASSSGPPYNEQFF.

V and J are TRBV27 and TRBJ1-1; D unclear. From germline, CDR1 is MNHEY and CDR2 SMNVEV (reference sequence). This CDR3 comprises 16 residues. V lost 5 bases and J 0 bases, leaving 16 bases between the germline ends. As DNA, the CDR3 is TGTGCCAGCAGTCCTTGGGAGGACGGCTTGAACACTGAAGCTTTCTTT. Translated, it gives CASSPWEDGLNTEAFF.

The CDR3 spells CASQPGSNTGELFF. CDR3 DNA sequence: TGTGCCAGCCAGCCGGGTTCGAACACCGGGGAGCTGTTTTTT. The chain recombines TRBV28 with TRBJ2-2, with D hard to call. Germline values: CDR1 MDHEN, CDR2 SYDVKM. The CDR3 consists of 14 residues. The V end lost 8 bases, the J end lost 0 bases, and 10 bases lay between the germline ends. Combining the CDR3 with reference TRBV28 and TRBJ2-2 gives the whole variable domain DVKVTQSSRYLVKRTGEKVFLECVQDMDHENMFWYRQDPGLGLRLIYFSYDVKMKEKGDIPEGYSVSREKKERFSLILESASTNQTSMYLCASQPGSNTGELFFGEGSRLTVL.

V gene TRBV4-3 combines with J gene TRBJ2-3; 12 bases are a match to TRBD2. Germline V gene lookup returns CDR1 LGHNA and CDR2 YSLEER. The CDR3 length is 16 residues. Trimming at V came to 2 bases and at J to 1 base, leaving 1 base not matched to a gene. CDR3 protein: CASSQLAGGGTDTQYF. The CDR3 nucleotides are TGCGCCAGCAGCCAACTAGCGGGAGGGGGCACAGATACGCAGTATTTT.

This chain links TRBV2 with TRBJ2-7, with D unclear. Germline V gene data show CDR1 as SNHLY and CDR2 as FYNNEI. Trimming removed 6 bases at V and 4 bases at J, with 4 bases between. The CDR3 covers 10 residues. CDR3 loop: CASSDYEQYF. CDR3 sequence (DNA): TGTGCCAGCAGCGATTACGAGCAGTACTTC. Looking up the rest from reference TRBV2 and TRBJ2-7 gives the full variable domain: EPEVTQTPSHQVTQMGQEVILRCVPISNHLYFYWYRQILGQKVEFLVSFYNNEISEKSEIFDDQFSVERPDGSNFTLKIRSTKLEDSAMYFCASSDYEQYFGPGTRLTVT.

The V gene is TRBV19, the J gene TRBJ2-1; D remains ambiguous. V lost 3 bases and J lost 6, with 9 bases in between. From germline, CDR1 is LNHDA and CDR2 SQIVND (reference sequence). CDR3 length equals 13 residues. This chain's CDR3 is CASSMGLGNEQFF. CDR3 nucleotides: TGTGCCAGTAGTATGGGGTTAGGCAATGAGCAGTTCTTC.

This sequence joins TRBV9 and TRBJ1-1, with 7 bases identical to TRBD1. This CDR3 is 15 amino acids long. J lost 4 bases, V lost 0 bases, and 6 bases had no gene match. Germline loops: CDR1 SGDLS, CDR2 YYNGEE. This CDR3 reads CASSVGQGWSTEAFF. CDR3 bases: TGTGCCAGCAGCGTAGGACAGGGATGGTCCACTGAAGCTTTCTTT.

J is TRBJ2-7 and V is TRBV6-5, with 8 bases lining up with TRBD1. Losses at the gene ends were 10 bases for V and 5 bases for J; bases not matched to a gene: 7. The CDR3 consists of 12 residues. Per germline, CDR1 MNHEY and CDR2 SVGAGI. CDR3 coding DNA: TGTGCCACCACCCAGGGGGCGGACGAGCAGTACTTC. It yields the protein CATTQGADEQYF.

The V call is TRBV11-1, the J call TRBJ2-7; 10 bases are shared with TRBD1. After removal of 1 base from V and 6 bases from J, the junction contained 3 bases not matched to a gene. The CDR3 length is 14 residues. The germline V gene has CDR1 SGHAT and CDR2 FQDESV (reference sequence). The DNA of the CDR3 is TGTGCCAGCAGCTTAGGACAGGGGGCTGGCGAGCAGTACTTC. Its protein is CASSLGQGAGEQYF.

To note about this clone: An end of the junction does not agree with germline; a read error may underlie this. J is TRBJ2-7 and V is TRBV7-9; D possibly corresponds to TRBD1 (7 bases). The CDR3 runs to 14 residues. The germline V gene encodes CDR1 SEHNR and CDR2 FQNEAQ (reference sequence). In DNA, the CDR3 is TGTGCCAGCAGCCTCAGGGGGGACTCCCACGAGCAGTACTTC. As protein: CASSLRGDSHEQYF.

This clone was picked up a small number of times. The CDR3 protein is CASSPTPADTDTQYF. In DNA form, the CDR3 reads TGTGCCAGCAGCCCGACTCCAGCGGACACAGATACGCAGTATTTT. V is TRBV7-3 and J is TRBJ2-3, with D maybe TRBD2 (5 bases). The CDR3 runs 15 residues. The germline V gene has CDR1 SGHTA and CDR2 FQGTGA. V gave up 5 bases and J gave up 2 bases, with 14 bases separating them. Full variable domain (missing parts from reference TRBV7-3 and TRBJ2-3): GAGVSQTPSNKVTEKGKYVELRCDPISGHTALYWYRQSLGQGPEFLIYFQGTGAADDSGLPNDRFFAVRPEGSVSTLKIQRTERGDSAVYLCASSPTPADTDTQYFGPGTRLTVL.

The CDR3: CASRGSLGQPQHF. The CDR3 coding sequence is TGTGCCAGTCGCGGCAGCCTAGGTCAGCCCCAGCATTTT. This chain connects TRBV2 to TRBJ1-5; D is unresolved. Trimming stripped 9 bases from V and 6 bases from J, with 15 bases between. The germline gives CDR1 SNHLY, CDR2 FYNNEI. The CDR3 totals 13 residues.